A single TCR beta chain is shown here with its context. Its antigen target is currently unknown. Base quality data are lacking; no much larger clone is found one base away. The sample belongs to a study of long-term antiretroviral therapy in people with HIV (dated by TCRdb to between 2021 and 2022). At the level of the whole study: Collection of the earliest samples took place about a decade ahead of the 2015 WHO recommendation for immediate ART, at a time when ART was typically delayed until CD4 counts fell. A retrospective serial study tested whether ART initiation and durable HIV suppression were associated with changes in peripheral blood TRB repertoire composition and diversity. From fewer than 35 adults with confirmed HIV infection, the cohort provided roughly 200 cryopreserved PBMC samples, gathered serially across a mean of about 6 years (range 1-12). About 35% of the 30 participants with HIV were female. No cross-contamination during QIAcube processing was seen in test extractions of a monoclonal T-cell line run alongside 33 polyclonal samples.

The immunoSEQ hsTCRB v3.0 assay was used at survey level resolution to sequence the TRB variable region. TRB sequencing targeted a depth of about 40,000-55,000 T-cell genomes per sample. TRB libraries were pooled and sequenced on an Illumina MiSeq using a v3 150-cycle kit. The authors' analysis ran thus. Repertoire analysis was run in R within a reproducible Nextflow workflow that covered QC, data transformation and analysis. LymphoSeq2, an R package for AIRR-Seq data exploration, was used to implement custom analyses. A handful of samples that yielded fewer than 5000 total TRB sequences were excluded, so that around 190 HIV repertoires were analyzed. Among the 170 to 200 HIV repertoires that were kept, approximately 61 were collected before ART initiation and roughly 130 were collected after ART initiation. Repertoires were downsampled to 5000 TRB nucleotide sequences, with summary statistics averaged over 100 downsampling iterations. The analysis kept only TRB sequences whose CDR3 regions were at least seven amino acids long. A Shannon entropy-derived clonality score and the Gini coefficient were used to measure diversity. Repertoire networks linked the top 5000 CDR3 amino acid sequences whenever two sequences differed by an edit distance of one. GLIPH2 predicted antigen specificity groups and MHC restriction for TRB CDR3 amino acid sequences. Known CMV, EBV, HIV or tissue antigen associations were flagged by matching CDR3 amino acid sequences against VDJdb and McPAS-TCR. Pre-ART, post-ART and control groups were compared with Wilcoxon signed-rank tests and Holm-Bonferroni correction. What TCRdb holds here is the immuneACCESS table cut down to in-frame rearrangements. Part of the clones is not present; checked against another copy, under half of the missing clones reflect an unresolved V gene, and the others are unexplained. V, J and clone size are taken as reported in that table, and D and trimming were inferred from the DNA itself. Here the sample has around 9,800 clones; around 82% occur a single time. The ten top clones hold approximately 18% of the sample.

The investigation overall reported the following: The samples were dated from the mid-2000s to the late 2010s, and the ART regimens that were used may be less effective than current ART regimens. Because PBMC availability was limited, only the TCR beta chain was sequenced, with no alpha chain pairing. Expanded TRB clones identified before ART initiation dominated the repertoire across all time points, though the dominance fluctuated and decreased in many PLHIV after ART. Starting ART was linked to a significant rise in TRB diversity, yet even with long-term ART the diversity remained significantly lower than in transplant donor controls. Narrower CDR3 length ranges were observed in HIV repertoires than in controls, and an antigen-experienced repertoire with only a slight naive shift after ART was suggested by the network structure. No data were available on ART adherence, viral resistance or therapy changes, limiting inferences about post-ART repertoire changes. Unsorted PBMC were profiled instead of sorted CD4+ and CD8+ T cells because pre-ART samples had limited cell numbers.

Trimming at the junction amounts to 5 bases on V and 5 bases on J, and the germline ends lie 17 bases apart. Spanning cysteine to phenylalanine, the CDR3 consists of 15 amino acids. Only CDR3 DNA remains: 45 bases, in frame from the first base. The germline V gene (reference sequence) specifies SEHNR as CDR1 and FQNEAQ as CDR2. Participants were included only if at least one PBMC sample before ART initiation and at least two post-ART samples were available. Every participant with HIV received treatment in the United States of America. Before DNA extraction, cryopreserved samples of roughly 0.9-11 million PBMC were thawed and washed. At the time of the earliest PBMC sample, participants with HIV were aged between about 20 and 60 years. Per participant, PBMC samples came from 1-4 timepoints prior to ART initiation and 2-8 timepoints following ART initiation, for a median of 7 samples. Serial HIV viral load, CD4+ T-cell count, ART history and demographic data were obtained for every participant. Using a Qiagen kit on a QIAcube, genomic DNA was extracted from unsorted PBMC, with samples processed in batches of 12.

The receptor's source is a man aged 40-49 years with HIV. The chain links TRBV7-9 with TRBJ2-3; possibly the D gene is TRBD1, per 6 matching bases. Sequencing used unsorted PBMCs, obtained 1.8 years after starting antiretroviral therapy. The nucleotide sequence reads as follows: TGTGCCAGCAGCCGCCGGGACATACAGAAAGATACGCAGTATTTT. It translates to CASSRRDIQKDTQYF.